The clone carrying this T cell receptor beta chain was seen at least ten times. The entry originates in a study of patients and donors after allogeneic stem cell transplantation. This CDR3 contains 14 residues. V lost 4 bases and J 2 bases, leaving 10 bases between the germline ends. Germline V lookup: CDR1 SGHDT, CDR2 YYEEEE. One entry per CDR3 protein results from TCRdb running MiXCR on the RT-PCR reads. The sample contains approximately 430,000 distinct CDR3 sequences, roughly 17% of which appear only once. Sequencing was carried out using blood, either unsorted or a sorted T cell fraction (not recorded which). The J gene is TRBJ1-5, the V gene TRBV5-6; D unclear. The sequence was obtained from a human donor who was either an allogeneic HSCT recipient or a stem cell or donor lymphocyte infusion donor (not recorded which). It is not recorded whose cells these are; they may come from a transplant donor. CDR3 nucleotide sequence: TGTGCCAGCAGCCGACAAGCCCGCAATCAGCCCCAGCATTTT. The encoded protein is CASSRQARNQPQHF.